This TCR beta chain was obtained from a study of cytomegalovirus exposure and HLA in healthy donors. Germline CDR1 and CDR2: SGHTA and FQGNSA. Trimming pared 5 bases from V and 3 bases from J, leaving 17 bases between. CDR3 length: 15 amino acids. Donors came from a validation cohort of fewer than 150 subjects, distinct from the first 666-subject cohort. Here immunoSEQ multiplex PCR was the method, and the copy in TCRdb shows in-frame clones only, minus some. Here the sample spans roughly 140,000 clones, around 87% being singletons. The gene calls are TRBV7-2 and TRBJ2-7, with D tentatively TRBD2 (7 bases). The receptor's source is a man in his late teens or twenties in good health and CMV-seropositive. Material for sequencing was PBMCs. CDR3 amino acids: CASSPWGGLFYEQYF. CDR3 nucleotide sequence: TGTGCCAGCAGCCCCTGGGGGGGCCTATTCTACGAGCAGTACTTC.